The 9 T cell receptor beta chains reported below all come from one sample, sequenced in a study of blood T cell repertoires in COVID-19. Sequencing used immunoSEQ multiplex PCR; TCRdb keeps in-frame clones, though not all of them. The sample has about 88,000 clones; over 65% are singletons. Source material: peripheral blood. Receptors were obtained from a woman in her 70s with acute or convalescent COVID-19.

This clone was detected only a few times. The chain recombines TRBV27 with TRBJ2-3; 9 bases align to TRBD1. Per germline, CDR1 MNHEY and CDR2 SMNVEV (reference sequence). V shed 5 bases and J 1 base; nucleotides not matched to a gene: 10. The CDR3 is 17 residues long. CDR3 nucleotides: TGTGCCAGCAGTCCAATATCGGGACAGGGACGCACAGATACGCAGTATTTT. As protein: CASSPISGQGRTDTQYF.

The chain carries TRBV11-2 and TRBJ2-7; TRBD1 might be the D (6 bases). The CDR3 length is 16 residues. Germline CDR1 reads SGHAT; CDR2 reads FQNNGV. V was cut by 5 bases and J by 3 bases, with 20 bases left in between. CDR3 sequence (DNA): TGTGCCAGCAGCCTTGGGATGGGTCCCAGGGGCTACGAGCAGTACGTC. Translated: CASSLGMGPRGYEQYV.

The rearrangement uses TRBV2 and TRBJ1-3; D is uncertain. V lost 2 bases and J 4 bases, leaving 6 bases between the germline ends. The V gene's germline CDR1 is SNHLY and CDR2 FYNNEI. The CDR3 is 13 amino acids. The CDR3 protein is CASSESGGNTIYF. CDR3 DNA: TGTGCCAGCAGTGAATCGGGAGGAAACACCATATATTTT.

The chain joins TRBV18 to TRBJ2-1; TRBD1 matches 9 bases. After removal of 8 bases from V and 5 bases from J, the junction contained 10 bases not matched to a gene. Germline CDR1 and CDR2: KGHSH and LQKENI. There are 15 residues in the CDR3. The CDR3 nucleotides read TGTGCCAGCCTATTCCGGGACAGGGATAACAATGAGCAGTTCTTC. Translated: CASLFRDRDNNEQFF.

The chain is built from TRBV2 and TRBJ2-1, with 9 positions matching TRBD2. Looked up from germline, CDR1 is SNHLY and CDR2 is FYNNEI. This CDR3 region has 19 residues. Trimming removed 3 bases from V and 9 bases from J; junction bases left unmatched: 21. For the CDR3, the DNA is TGTGCCAGCAGTGATCCATTGAGCGGGGGGATCCCAAATACGCGTGAGCAGTTCTTC. Translation: CASSDPLSGGIPNTREQFF.

A few counts support this clone. The rearrangement links TRBV5-6 to TRBJ2-5, with 9 positions matching TRBD1. CDR1 SGHDT and CDR2 YYEEEE come from the germline V gene. Germline trimming cut 4 bases from V and 5 bases from J; bases unmatched to any gene: 9. The CDR3 extends over 15 amino acids. Here the CDR3 reads CASSETGTGRETQYF. The CDR3 bases are TGTGCCAGCAGCGAGACCGGGACAGGGAGGGAGACCCAGTACTTC.

The V and J genes are TRBV6-5 and TRBJ2-3; weak D call: TRBD2 (5 bases). The CDR3 is made up of 13 amino acids. Germline CDR1 is MNHEY and CDR2 is SVGAGI. V was trimmed by 7 bases and J by 2 bases, leaving 10 bases between them. This CDR3 reads CASIATNTDTQYF. CDR3 nucleotide sequence: TGTGCCAGCATAGCGACAAACACAGATACGCAGTATTTT.

The genes are TRBV5-1 and TRBJ2-3, with TRBD2 matching over 8 bases. There are 16 residues in the CDR3. Germline loops: CDR1 SGHRS, CDR2 YFSETQ. V dropped 0 bases and J dropped 3; count of bases not matched to a gene: 6. The CDR3 nucleotides read TGCGCCAGCAGCTTGGGTAGCGGGACTCGGACAGATACGCAGTATTTT. Translating gives CASSLGSGTRTDTQYF.

V and J are TRBV9 and TRBJ2-7; a possible D gene is TRBD2 (6 bases). Trimming left V 0 bases short and J 0 bases short, with 13 bases between. There are 16 residues in the CDR3. CDR1 is SGDLS, CDR2 YYNGEE, per germline. This CDR3 is CASSVVGRDFSYEQYV. Written as DNA, the CDR3 is TGTGCCAGCAGCGTAGTTGGAAGGGACTTCTCCTACGAGCAGTACGTC.